Listed here is a single TCR beta chain. Its antigen is still unknown. The data belong to a study of beta chain features in type 1 diabetes. This CDR3 has 13 residues. The germline V gene has CDR1 MNHEY and CDR2 SVGAGI. V was cut by 10 bases and J by 4 bases, with 14 bases left in between. Sequencing targeted expressed TCRB transcripts, as all isolated RNA had been reverse transcribed. Profiling relied on immunoSEQ multiplex PCR, and the TCRdb table lists in-frame clones only, not all of them. In the table there are about half a million clones, 30% of which are singletons. Findings and limits, study-wide: Any HLA effect on TCRB rearrangement was left unresolved by small sub-analyses. All four CD4+ subsets of Type 1 diabetes patients contained TCRB CDR3s that were moderately but significantly shorter.

The specimen was naive CD4+ T cells from blood. V is TRBV6-5 and J is TRBJ2-1; D is uncertain. The receptor's source is a man aged 18 to 29 in good health. The CDR3 is CATSALGYNEQFF. CDR3 nucleotide sequence: TGTGCCACTTCTGCCTTGGGGTACAATGAGCAGTTCTTC.